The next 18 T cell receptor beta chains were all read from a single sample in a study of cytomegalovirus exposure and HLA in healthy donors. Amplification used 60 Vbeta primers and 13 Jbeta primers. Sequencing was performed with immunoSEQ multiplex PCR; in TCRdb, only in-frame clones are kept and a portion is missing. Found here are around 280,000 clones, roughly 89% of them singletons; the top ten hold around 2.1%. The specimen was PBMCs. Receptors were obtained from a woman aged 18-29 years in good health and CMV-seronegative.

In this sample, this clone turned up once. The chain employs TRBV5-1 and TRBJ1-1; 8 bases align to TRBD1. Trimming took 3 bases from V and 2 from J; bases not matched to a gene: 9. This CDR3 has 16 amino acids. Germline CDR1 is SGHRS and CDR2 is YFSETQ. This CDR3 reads CASSSGTGGRNTEAFF. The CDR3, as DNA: TGCGCCAGCAGCTCCGGGACAGGTGGCCGCAACACTGAAGCTTTCTTT.

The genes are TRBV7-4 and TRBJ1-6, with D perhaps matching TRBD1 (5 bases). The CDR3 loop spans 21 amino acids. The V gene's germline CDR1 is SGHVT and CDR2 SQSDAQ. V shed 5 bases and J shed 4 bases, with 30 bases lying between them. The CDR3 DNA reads TGTGCCAGCAGCCGCGGCGGCGGTGGTCAGGGTGTAAGTGAGTATAATTCACCCCTCCACTTT. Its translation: CASSRGGGGQGVSEYNSPLHF.

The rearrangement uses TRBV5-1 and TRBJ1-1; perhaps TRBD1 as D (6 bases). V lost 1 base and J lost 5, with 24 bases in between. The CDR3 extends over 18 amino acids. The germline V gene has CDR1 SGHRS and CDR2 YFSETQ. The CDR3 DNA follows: TGCGCCAGCAGCTTGAGGATGACATGGACAGCCGGGCGAACTGAAGCTTTCTTT. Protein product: CASSLRMTWTAGRTEAFF.

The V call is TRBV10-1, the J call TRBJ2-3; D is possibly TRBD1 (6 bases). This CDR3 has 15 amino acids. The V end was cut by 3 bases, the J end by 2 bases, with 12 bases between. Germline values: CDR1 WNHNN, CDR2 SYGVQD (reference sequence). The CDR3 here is CASSENRATTDTQYF. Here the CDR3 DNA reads TGCGCCAGCAGTGAAAACAGGGCAACCACAGATACGCAGTATTTT.

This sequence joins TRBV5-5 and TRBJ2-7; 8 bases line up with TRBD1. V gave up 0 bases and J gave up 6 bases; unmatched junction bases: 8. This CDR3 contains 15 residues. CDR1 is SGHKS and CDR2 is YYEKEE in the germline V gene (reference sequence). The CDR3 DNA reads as TGTGCCAGCAGCTTGGTGTCAGGGGGCCTTCTCGAGCAGTACTTC. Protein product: CASSLVSGGLLEQYF.

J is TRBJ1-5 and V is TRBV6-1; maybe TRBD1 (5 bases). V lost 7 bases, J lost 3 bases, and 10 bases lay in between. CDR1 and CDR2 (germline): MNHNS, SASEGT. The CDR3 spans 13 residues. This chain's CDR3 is CASTDIYNQPQHF. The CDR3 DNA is TGTGCCAGCACGGACATATACAATCAGCCCCAGCATTTT.

The CDR3 DNA reads as TGTGCCAGCAGCGGAAGGACAGGGGGATGGTCCATATATTTT. Protein product: CASSGRTGGWSIYF. The rearrangement joins TRBV5-6 to TRBJ1-3; TRBD1 agrees at 10 bases. The CDR3 has 14 residues. Germline V CDR1 and CDR2: SGHDT, YYEEEE. Losses at the gene ends were 4 bases for V and 11 bases for J; bases not matched to a gene: 9.

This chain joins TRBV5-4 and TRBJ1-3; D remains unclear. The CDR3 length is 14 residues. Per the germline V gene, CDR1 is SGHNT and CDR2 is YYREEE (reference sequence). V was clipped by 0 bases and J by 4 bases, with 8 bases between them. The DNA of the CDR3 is TGTGCCAGCAGCTTGGACTTCGGGGGAAACACCATATATTTT. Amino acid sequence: CASSLDFGGNTIYF.

The CDR3 region has the DNA TGTGCCAGCAGTCCCCGAAACCAGGGCCATATAGAAGCTTTCTTT. It specifies CASSPRNQGHIEAFF. This rearrangement joins TRBV6-6 to TRBJ1-1; D possibly corresponds to TRBD1 (5 bases). Germline V CDR1 and CDR2: MNHNY, SVGAGI (reference sequence). The CDR3 contains 15 residues. V lost 5 bases to trimming and J lost 8 bases, with 21 bases between them.

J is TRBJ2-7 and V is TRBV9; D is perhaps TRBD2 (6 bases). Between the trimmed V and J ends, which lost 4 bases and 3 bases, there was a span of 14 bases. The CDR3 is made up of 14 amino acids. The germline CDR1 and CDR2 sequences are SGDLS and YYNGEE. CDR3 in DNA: TGTGCCAGCAGCCCCGGGGGTGGATACTACGAGCAGTACTTC. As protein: CASSPGGGYYEQYF.

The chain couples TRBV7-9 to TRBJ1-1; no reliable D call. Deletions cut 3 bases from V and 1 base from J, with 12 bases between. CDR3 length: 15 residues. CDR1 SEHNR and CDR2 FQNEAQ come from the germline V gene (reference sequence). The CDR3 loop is CASSFYLSRNTEAFF. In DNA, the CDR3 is TGTGCCAGCAGCTTCTACCTTTCTCGGAACACTGAAGCTTTCTTT.

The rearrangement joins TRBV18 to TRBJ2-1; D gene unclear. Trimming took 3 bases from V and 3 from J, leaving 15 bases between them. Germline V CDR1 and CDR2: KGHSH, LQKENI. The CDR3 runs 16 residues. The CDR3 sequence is CASSPAPVEYYNEQFF. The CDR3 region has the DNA TGTGCCAGCTCACCGGCCCCCGTCGAATACTACAATGAGCAGTTCTTC.

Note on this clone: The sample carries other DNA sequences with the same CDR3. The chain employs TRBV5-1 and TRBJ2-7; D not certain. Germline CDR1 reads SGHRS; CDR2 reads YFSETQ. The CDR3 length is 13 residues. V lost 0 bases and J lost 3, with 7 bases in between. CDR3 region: CASSLGTDYEQYF. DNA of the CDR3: TGCGCCAGCAGCTTGGGAACAGACTACGAGCAGTACTTC.

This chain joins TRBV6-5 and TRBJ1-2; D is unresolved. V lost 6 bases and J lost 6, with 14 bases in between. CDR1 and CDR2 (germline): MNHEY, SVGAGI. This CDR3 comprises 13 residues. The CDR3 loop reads CASSLRELHGYTF. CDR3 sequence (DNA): TGTGCCAGCAGCCTCCGGGAATTACATGGCTACACCTTC.

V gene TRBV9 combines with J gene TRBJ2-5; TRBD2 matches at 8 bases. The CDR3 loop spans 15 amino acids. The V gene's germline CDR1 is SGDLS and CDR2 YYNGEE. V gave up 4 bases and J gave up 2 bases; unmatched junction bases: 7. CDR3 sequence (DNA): TGTGCCAGCAGCCCGGGGGGGGCAGCTCAAGAGACCCAGTACTTC. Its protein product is CASSPGGAAQETQYF.

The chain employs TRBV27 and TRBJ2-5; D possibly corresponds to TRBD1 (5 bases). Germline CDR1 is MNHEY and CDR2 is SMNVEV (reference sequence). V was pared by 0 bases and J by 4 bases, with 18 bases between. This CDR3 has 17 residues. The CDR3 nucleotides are TGTGCCAGCAGTTTATCGTTGCGGCAAAGGGGCGGAGAGACCCAGTACTTC. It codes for CASSLSLRQRGGETQYF.

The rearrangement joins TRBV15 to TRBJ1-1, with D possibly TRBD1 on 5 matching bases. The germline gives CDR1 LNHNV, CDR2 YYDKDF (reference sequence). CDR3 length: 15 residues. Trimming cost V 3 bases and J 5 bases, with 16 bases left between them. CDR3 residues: CATSRSVGGGTEAFF. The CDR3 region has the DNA TGTGCCACCAGCAGGTCGGTCGGGGGGGGGACTGAAGCTTTCTTT.

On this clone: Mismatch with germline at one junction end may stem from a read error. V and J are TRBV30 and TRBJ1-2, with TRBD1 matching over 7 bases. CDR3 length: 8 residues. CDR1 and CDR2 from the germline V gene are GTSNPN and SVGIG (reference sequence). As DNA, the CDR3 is TGTGCCTTGGACAGGCCGGCCTTC. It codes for CALDRPAF. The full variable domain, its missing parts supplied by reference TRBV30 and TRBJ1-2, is SQTIHQWPATLVQPVGSPLSLECTVEGTSNPNLYWYRQAAGRGLQLLFYSVGIGQISSEVPQNLSASRPQDRQFILSSKKLLLSDSGFYLCALDRPAFGSGTRLTVV.